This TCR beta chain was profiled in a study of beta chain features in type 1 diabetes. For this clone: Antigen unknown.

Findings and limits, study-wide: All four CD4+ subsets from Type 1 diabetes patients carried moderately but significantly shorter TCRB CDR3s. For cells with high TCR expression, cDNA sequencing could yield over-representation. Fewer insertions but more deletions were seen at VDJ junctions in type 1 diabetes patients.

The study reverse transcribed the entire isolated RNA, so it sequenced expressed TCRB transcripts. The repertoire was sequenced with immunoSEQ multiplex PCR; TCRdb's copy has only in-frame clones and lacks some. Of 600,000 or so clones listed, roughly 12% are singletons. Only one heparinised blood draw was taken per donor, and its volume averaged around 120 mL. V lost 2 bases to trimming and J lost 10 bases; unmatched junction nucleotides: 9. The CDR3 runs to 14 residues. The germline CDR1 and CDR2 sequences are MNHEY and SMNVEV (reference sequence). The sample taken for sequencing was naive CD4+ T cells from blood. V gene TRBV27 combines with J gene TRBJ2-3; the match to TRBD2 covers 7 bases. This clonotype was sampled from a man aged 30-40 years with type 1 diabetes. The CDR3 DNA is TGTGCCAGCAGTTTAGGACTAGAAGTCGGGGCGCAGTATTTT. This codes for CASSLGLEVGAQYF.